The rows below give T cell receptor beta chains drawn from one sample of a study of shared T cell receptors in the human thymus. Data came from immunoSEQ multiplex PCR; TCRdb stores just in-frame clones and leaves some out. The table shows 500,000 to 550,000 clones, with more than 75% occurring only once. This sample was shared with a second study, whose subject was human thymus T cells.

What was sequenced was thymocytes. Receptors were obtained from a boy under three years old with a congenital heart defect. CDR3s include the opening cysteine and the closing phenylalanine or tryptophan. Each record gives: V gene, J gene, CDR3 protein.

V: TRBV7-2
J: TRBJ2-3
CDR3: CASSGLRWGPDTQYF

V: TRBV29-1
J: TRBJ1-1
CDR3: CSVDNRECLAENTEAFF

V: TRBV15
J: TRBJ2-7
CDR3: CATLSVEGPNGSSYEQYF

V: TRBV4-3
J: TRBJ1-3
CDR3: CASSHRELSSGNTIYF

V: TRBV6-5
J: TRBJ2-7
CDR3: CASSLGTGAYEQYF

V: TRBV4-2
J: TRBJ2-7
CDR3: CASSQGSGSEQYF

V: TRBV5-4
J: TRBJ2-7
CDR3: CASSLGRGRRSSHEQYF

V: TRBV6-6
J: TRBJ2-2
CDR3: CASSSGTTNTGELFF

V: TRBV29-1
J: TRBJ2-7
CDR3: CSVESSGGSSYEQYF

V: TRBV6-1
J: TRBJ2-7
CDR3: CASSAGRQSYEQYF

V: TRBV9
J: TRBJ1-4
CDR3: CASSVGISEEGTNEKLFF

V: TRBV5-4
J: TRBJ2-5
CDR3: CASRAGLAGDETQYF

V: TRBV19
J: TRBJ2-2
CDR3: CASSIGTESGELFF

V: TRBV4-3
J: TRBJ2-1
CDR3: CASSQLSQVRGSYNEQFF

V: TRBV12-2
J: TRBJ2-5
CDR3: CASRLVGPAETQYF

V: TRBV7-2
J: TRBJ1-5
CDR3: CASSLRGGSNQPQHF

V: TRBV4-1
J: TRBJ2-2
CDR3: CASSQELAGASGELFF

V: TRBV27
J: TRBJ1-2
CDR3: CASTRTGGYGYTF

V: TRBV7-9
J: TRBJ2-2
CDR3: CASSFDREDTGELFF

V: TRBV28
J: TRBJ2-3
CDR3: CASSCGEGQGSDTQYF

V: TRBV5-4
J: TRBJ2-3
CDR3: CASSFPLGTDTQYF

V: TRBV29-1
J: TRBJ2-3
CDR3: CSVEVGGPFTDTQYF

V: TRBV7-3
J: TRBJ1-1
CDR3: CASSLVTGRGLNTEAFF

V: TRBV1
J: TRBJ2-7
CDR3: CTSSQGTSRKALGYEQYF

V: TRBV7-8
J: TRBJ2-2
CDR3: CASSWRWRGYTGELFF

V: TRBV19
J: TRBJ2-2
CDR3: CASSIDPLAGEAGELFF

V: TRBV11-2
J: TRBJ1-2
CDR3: CASSADTWEGYTF

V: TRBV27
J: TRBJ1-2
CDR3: CASSPSPVYGYTF

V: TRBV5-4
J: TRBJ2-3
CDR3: CASSLEAGGPVPDSTDTQYF

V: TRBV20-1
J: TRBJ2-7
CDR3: CSARATYEQYF

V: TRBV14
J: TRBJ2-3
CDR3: CASSPSAGTPSTDTQYF

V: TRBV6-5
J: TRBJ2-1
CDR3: CASSWLAGGRNEQFF

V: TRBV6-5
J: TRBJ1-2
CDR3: CASSYPSGTFDYGYTF

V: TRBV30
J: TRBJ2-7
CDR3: CAWSVPREYYLYEQYF

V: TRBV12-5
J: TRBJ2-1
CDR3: CASGLVRLGRVEPNEQFF

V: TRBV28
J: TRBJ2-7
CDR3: CASSRTRDRGRRNEQYF

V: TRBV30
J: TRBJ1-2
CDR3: CAWIFAGRGYTF

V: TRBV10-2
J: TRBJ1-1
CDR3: CASSQRSTEAFF

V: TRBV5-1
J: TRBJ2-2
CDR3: CASSAPPGLANTGELFF

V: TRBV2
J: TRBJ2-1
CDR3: CASSERRLAGVSYNEQFF

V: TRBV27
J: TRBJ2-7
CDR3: CASSCGTGRACEQYF

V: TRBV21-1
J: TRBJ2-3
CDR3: CASSKNEREGLTDTQYF

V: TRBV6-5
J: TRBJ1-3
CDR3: CASSYSFSDSGNTIYF

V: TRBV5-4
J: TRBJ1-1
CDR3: CASSLETGYTEAFF